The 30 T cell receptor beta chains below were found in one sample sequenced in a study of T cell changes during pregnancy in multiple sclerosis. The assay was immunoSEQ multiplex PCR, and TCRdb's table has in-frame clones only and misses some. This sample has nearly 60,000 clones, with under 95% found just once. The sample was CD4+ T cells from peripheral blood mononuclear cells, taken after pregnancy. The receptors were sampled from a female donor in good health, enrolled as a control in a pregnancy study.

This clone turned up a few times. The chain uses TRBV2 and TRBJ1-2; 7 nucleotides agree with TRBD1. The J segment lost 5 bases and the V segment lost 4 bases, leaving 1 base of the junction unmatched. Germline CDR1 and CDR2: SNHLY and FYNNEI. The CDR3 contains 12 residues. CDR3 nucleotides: TGTGCCAGCAGTGGGACAGGATATGGCTACACCTTC. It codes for CASSGTGYGYTF.

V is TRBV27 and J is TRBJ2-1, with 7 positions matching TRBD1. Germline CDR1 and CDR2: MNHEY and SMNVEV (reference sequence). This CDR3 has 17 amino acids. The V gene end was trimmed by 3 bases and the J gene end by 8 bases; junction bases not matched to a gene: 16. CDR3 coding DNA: TGTGCCAGCAGTTTCCCCCCAGGGGGACCCGGGTTATATGAGCAGTTCTTC. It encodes CASSFPPGGPGLYEQFF.

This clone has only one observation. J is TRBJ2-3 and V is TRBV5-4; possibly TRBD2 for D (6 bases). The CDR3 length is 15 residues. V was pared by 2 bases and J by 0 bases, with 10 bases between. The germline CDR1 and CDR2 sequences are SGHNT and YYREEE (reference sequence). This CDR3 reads CASSFPGESTDTQYF. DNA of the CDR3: TGTGCCAGCAGCTTTCCGGGGGAAAGCACAGATACGCAGTATTTT.

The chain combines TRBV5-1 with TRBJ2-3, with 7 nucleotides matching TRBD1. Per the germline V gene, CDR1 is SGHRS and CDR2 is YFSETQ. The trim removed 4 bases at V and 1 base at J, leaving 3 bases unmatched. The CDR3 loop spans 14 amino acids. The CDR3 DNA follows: TGCGCCAGCAGCCCAGGGACAGGCACAGATACGCAGTATTTT. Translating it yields CASSPGTGTDTQYF.

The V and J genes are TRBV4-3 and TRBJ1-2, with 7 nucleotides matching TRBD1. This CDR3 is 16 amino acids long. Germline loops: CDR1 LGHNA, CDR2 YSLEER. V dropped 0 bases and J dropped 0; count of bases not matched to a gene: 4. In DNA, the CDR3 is TGCGCCAGCAGCCAAGATCGGGGACAGACTAACTATGGCTACACCTTC. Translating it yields CASSQDRGQTNYGYTF.

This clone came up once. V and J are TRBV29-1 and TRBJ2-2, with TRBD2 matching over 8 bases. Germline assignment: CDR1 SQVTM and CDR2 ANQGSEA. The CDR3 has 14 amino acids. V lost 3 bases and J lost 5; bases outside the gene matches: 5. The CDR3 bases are TGCAGCGTTGAGGGGATAGCGGGGACCGGGGAGCTGTTTTTT. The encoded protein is CSVEGIAGTGELFF.

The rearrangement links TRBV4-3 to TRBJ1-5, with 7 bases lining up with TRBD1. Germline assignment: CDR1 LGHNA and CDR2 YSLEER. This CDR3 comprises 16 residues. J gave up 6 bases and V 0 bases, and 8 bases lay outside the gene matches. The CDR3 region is CASSQERQGNFQPQHF. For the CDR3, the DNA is TGCGCCAGCAGCCAAGAGAGACAGGGAAATTTTCAGCCCCAGCATTTT.

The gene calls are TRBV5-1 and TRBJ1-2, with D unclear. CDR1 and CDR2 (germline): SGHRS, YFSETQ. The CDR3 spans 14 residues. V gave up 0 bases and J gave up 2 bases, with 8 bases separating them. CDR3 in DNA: TGCGCCAGCAGCTTGGATCCCAGAAACTATGGCTACACCTTC. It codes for CASSLDPRNYGYTF.

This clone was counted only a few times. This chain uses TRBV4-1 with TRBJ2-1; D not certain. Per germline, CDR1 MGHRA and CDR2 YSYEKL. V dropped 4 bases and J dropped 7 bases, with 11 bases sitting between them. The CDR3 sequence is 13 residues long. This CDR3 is CASSPFGVNEQFF. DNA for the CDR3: TGCGCCAGCAGCCCCTTTGGAGTAAATGAGCAGTTCTTC.

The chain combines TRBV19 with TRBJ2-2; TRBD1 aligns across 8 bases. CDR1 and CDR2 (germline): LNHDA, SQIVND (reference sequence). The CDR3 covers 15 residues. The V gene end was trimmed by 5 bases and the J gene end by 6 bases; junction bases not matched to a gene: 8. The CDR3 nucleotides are TGTGCCAGTAGTGTTAGCAGGGGGCGAGCCGGGGAGCTGTTTTTT. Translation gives CASSVSRGRAGELFF. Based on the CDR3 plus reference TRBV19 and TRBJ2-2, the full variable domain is DGGITQSPKYLFRKEGQNVTLSCEQNLNHDAMYWYRQDPGQGLRLIYYSQIVNDFQKGDIAEGYSVSREKKESFPLTVTSAQKNPTAFYLCASSVSRGRAGELFFGEGSRLTVL.

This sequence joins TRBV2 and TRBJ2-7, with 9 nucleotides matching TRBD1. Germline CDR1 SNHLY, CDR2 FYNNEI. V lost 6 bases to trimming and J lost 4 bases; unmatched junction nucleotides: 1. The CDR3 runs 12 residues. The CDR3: CASRTGGYEQYF. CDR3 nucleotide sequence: TGTGCCAGCAGGACAGGGGGTTACGAGCAGTACTTC.

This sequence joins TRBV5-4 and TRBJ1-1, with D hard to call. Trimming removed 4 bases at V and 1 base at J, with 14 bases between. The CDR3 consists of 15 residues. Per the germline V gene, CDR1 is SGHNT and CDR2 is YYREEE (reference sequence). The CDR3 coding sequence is TGTGCCAGCAGCGCGCCAAACAGCGGGAACACTGAAGCTTTCTTT. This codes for CASSAPNSGNTEAFF.

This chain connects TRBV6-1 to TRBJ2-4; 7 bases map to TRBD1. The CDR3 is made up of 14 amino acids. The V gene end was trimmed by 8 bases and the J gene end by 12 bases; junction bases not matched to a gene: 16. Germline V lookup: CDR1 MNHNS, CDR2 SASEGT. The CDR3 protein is CASLQQGTQYPQYF. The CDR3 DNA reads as TGTGCCAGCTTACAACAGGGGACGCAATATCCTCAGTACTTC.

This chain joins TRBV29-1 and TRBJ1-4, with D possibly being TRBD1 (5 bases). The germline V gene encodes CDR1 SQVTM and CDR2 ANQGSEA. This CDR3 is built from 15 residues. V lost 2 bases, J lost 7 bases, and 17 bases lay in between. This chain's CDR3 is CSVEKSGVRGEKLFF. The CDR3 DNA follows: TGCAGCGTTGAAAAGTCTGGGGTTAGGGGTGAAAAACTGTTTTTT.

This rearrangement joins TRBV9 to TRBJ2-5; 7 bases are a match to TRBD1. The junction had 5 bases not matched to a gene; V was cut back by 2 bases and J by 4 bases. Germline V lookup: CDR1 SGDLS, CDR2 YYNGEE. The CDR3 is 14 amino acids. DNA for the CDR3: TGTGCCAGCAGCGTCCAATCAGGGGGAGAGACCCAGTACTTC. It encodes CASSVQSGGETQYF.

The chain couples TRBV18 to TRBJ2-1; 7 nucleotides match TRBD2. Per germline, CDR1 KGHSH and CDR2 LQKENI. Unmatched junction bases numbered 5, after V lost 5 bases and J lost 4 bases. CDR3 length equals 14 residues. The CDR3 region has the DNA TGTGCCAGCTCATCTACTAGCGAGTACAATGAGCAGTTCTTC. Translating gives CASSSTSEYNEQFF.

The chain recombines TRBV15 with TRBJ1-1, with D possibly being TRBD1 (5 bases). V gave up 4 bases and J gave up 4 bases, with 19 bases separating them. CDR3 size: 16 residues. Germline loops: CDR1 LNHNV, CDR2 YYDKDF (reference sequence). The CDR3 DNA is TGTGCCACCAGCATGCGCATTGGGCAGGGAGGCACTGAAGCTTTCTTT. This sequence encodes CATSMRIGQGGTEAFF. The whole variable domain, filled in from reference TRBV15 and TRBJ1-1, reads DAMVIQNPRYQVTQFGKPVTLSCSQTLNHNVMYWYQQKSSQAPKLLFHYYDKDFNNEADTPDNFQSRRPNTSFCFLDIRSPGLGDTAMYLCATSMRIGQGGTEAFFGQGTRLTVV.

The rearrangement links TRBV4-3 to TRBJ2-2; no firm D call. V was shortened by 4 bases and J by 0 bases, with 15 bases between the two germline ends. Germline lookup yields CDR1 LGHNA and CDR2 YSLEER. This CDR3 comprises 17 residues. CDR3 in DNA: TGCGCCAGCAGCCGAACAGCCACCTCCGCGAACACCGGGGAGCTGTTTTTT. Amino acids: CASSRTATSANTGELFF.

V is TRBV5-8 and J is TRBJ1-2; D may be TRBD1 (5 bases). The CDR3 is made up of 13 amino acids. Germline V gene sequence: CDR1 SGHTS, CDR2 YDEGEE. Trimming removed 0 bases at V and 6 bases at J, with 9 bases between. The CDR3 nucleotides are TGTGCCAGCAGCTTGGTCGTGGGGCATGGCTACACCTTC. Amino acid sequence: CASSLVVGHGYTF.

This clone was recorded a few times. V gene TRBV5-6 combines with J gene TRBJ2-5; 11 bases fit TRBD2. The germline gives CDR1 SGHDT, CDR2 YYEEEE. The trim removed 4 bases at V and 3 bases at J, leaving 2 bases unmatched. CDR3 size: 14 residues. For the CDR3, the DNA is TGTGCCAGCAGCACGGGACTAGCGGAAGAGACCCAGTACTTC. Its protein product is CASSTGLAEETQYF.

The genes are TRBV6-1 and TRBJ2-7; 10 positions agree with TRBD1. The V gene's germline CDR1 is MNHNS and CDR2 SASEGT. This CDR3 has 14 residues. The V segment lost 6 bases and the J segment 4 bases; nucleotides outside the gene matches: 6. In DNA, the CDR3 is TGTGCCAGCAGAGGGACAGGGGACTTTTACGAGCAGTACTTC. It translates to CASRGTGDFYEQYF.

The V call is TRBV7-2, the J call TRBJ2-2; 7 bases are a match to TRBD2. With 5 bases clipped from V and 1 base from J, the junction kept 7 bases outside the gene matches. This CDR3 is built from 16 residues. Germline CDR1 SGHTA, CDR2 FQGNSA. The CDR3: CASSKGGGGNTGELFF. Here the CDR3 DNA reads TGTGCCAGCAGCAAAGGCGGCGGGGGGAACACCGGGGAGCTGTTTTTT.

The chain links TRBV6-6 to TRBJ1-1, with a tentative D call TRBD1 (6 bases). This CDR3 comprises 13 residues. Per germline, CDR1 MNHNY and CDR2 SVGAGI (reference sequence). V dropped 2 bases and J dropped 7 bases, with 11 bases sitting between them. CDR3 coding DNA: TGTGCCAGCAGTTACGGGGGCAGCGGTGAAGCTTTCTTT. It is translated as CASSYGGSGEAFF.

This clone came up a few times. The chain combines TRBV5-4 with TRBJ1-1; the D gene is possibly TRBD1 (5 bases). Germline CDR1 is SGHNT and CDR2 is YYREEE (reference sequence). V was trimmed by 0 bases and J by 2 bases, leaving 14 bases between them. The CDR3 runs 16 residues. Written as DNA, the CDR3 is TGTGCCAGCAGCTTGGGCGGGCGGGGGGTAAACACTGAAGCTTTCTTT. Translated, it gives CASSLGGRGVNTEAFF.

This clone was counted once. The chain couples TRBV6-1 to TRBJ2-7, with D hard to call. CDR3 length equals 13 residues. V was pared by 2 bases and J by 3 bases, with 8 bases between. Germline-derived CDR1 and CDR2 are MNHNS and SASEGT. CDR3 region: CASSESKRYEQYF. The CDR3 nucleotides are TGTGCCAGCAGTGAATCCAAGCGCTACGAGCAGTACTTC.

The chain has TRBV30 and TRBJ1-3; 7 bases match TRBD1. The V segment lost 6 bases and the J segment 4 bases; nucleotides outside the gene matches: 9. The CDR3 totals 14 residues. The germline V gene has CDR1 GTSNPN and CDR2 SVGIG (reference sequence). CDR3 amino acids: CACTRDSGGNTIYF. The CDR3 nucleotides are TGTGCCTGCACTAGGGACAGCGGGGGAAACACCATATATTTT.

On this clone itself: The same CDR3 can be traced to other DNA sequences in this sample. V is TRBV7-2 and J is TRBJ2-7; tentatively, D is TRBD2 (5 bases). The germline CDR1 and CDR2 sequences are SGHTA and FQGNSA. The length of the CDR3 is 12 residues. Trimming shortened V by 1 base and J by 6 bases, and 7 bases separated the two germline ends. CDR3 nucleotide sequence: TGTGCCAGCAGCTTAGACCGGGGCGAGCAGTACTTC. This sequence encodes CASSLDRGEQYF.

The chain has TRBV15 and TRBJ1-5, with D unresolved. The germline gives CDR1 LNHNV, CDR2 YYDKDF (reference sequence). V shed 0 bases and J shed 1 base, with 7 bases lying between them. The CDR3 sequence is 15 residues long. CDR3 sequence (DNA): TGTGCCACCAGCAGAGAGAGGGTAAGCAATCAGCCCCAGCATTTT. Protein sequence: CATSRERVSNQPQHF.

In nucleotides, the CDR3 is TGTGCCAGCAGCCCAAGCGGGGGTGGTTACAATGAGCAGTTCTTC. Translating it yields CASSPSGGGYNEQFF. V is TRBV11-3 and J is TRBJ2-1; 8 bases map to TRBD2. CDR1 is SGHNT, CDR2 YENEEA, per germline. Trimming removed 5 bases from V and 4 bases from J; junction bases left unmatched: 7. This CDR3 comprises 15 residues.

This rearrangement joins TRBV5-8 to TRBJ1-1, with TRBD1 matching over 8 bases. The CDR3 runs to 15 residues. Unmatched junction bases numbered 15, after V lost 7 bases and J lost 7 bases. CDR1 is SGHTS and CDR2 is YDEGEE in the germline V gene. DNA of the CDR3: TGTGCCAGCCCAAACACAGGGGGTAGAAAGAATGAAGCTTTCTTT. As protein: CASPNTGGRKNEAFF.